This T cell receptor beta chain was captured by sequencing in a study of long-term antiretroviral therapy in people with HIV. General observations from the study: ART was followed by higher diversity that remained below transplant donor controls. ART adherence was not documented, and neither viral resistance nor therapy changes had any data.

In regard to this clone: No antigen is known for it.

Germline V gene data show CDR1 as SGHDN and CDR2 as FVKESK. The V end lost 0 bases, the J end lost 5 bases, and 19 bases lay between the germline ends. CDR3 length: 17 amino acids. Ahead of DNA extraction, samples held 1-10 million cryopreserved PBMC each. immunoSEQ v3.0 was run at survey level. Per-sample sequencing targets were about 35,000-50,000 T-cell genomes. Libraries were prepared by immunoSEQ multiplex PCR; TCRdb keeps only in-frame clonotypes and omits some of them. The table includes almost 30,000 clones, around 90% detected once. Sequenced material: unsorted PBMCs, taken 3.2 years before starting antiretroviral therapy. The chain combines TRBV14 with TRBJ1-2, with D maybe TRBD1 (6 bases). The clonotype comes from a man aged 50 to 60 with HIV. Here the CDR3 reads CASSQEGAYRVSYGYTF. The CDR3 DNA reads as TGTGCCAGCAGCCAAGAAGGGGCCTACAGGGTATCTTATGGCTACACCTTC.